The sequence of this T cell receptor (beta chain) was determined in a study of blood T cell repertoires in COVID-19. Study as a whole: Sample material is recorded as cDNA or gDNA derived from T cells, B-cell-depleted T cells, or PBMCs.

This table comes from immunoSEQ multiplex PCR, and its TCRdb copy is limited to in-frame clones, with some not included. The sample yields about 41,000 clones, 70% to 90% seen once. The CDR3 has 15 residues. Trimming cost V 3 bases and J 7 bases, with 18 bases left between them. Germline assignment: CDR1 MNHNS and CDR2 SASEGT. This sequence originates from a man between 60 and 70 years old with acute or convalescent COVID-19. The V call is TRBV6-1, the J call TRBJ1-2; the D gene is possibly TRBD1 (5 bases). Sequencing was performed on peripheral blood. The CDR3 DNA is TGTGCCAGCAGTGATCCGGGACTGATCACTCCTGGCTACACCTTC. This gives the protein CASSDPGLITPGYTF.